The next 13 T cell receptor beta chains were all read from a single sample in a study of vaccination effects on CD4 cells after COVID-19. Some clones are missing from TCRdb's copy, which holds only in-frame ones; the method was immunoSEQ multiplex PCR. The sample yields more than 13,000 clones, approximately 70% seen once. Antigen-specific CD4+ T cells were expanded with viral peptide pools in the ViraFEST assay before sequencing. After less than 11 days in culture, the CD4+ T cells were isolated. The cohort was immunized with two doses of either the BNT162b2 or mRNA-1273 vaccine. No antigens are known for them. Here the sequenced sample was CD4+ T cells from PBMCs cultured with HCoV-NL63 spike peptides, taken after COVID-19 vaccination. Every receptor here comes from a human donor who received a COVID-19 vaccine.

The V and J genes are TRBV7-2 and TRBJ2-3; TRBD2 agrees at 7 bases. The V gene end was trimmed by 1 base and the J gene end by 1 base; junction bases not matched to a gene: 5. The germline V gene encodes CDR1 SGHTA and CDR2 FQGNSA. This CDR3 has 16 amino acids. This CDR3 reads CASSLGGRGGTDTQYF. CDR3 nucleotide sequence: TGTGCCAGCAGCTTAGGAGGGAGGGGTGGCACAGATACGCAGTATTTT.

The rearrangement joins TRBV6-5 to TRBJ1-2; D remains ambiguous. This CDR3 is 14 amino acids long. The V end was cut by 0 bases, the J end by 0 bases, with 5 bases between. Germline values: CDR1 MNHEY, CDR2 SVGAGI. This CDR3 reads CASSYSRANYGYTF. For the CDR3, the DNA is TGTGCCAGCAGTTACTCGAGAGCTAACTATGGCTACACCTTC.

The gene calls are TRBV27 and TRBJ1-6; tentative D call: TRBD1 (5 bases). Trimming cost V 10 bases and J 2 bases, with 15 bases left between them. This CDR3 contains 15 residues. Germline V lookup: CDR1 MNHEY, CDR2 SMNVEV (reference sequence). CDR3 nucleotides: TGTGCCACCGGACCGCCAGGGACCTATAATTCACCCCTCCACTTT. It codes for CATGPPGTYNSPLHF.

The chain links TRBV4-1 to TRBJ2-1; no clear D gene. Per the germline V gene, CDR1 is MGHRA and CDR2 is YSYEKL. This CDR3 is built from 16 residues. V was clipped by 1 base and J by 0 bases, with 10 bases between them. The CDR3 loop is CASSQAAASSYNEQFF. The CDR3 DNA follows: TGCGCCAGCAGCCAAGCAGCTGCGAGCTCCTACAATGAGCAGTTCTTC.

This chain joins TRBV3-1 (or the pseudogene TRBV3-2) and TRBJ2-3; 8 bases fit TRBD2. The CDR3 length is 17 residues. Losses at the gene ends were 1 base for V and 2 bases for J; bases not matched to a gene: 8. Per germline, CDR1 LGHDT and CDR2 YNNKEL (reference sequence). The CDR3 loop reads CASSQVRLAPLTDTQYF. The CDR3 nucleotides read TGTGCCAGCAGCCAAGTGAGACTAGCGCCTCTCACAGATACGCAGTATTTT.

This clone was counted a single time. The V gene is TRBV19, the J gene TRBJ2-5, with a possible D match to TRBD2 (6 bases). V dropped 6 bases and J dropped 4 bases, with 9 bases sitting between them. The CDR3 contains 12 residues. Germline V gene sequence: CDR1 LNHDA, CDR2 SQIVND (reference sequence). CDR3 DNA: TGTGCCAGTAGCAACGGGGGAGAGACCCAGTACTTC. Translation gives CASSNGGETQYF.

The V and J genes are TRBV7-3 and TRBJ2-3, with 7 bases identical to TRBD2. V was clipped by 5 bases and J by 8 bases; unmatched bases: 7. Germline loops: CDR1 SGHTA, CDR2 FQGTGA. The CDR3 is 13 residues long. The CDR3 spells CASSSGAGSTQYF. For the CDR3, the DNA is TGTGCCAGCAGCAGCGGGGCAGGGAGTACGCAGTATTTT.

This clone was counted once. The genes are TRBV28 and TRBJ2-1, with TRBD2 matching over 9 bases. Germline V gene lookup returns CDR1 MDHEN and CDR2 SYDVKM. The CDR3 has 15 amino acids. The junction had 3 bases not matched to a gene; V was cut back by 2 bases and J by 4 bases. DNA of the CDR3: TGTGCCAGCAGTTTAACAGCGGGAGGTTACAATGAGCAGTTCTTC. Its translation is CASSLTAGGYNEQFF.

The gene calls are TRBV4-1 and TRBJ2-3; D is uncertain. The V end lost 0 bases, the J end lost 2 bases, and 6 bases lay between the germline ends. The V gene's germline CDR1 is MGHRA and CDR2 YSYEKL. There are 14 residues in the CDR3. The CDR3 sequence: CASSQEYFTDTQYF. The CDR3 DNA reads as TGCGCCAGCAGCCAAGAGTACTTCACAGATACGCAGTATTTT.

This clone was counted only a few times. The chain has TRBV2 and TRBJ1-5; D uncertain. Trimming removed 6 bases from V and 3 bases from J, with 6 bases in between. The CDR3 contains 12 residues. CDR1 is SNHLY and CDR2 is FYNNEI in the germline V gene. The CDR3: CASRQNNQPQHF. The CDR3 coding sequence is TGTGCCAGCAGGCAGAACAATCAGCCCCAGCATTTT.

This chain links TRBV4-1 with TRBJ2-1, with D hard to call. CDR3 length equals 15 residues. V was cut by 3 bases and J by 0 bases, with 9 bases left in between. CDR1 MGHRA and CDR2 YSYEKL come from the germline V gene. The CDR3 sequence: CASSHRVSSYNEQFF. As DNA, the CDR3 is TGCGCCAGCAGCCATAGGGTTAGCTCCTACAATGAGCAGTTCTTC.

This clone turned up a few times. The rearrangement links TRBV3-1 (or the pseudogene TRBV3-2) to TRBJ1-1; 7 nucleotides align to TRBD1. Germline loops: CDR1 LGHDT, CDR2 YNNKEL (reference sequence). V trimming: 4 bases; J trimming: 1 base; junction bases outside the gene matches: 6. The CDR3 totals 15 residues. CDR3 protein: CASSPDDRANTEAFF. The CDR3, as DNA: TGTGCCAGCAGCCCCGATGACAGGGCGAACACTGAAGCTTTCTTT.

There are a few counts of this clone. V gene TRBV20-1 combines with J gene TRBJ2-2, with a weak D call TRBD2 (7 bases). Trimming removed 3 bases at V and 1 base at J, with 9 bases between. The CDR3 extends over 14 amino acids. Looked up from germline, CDR1 is DFQATT and CDR2 is SNEGSKA (reference sequence). The CDR3, as DNA: TGCAGTGCTAGTAGGGGGGGGAACACCGGGGAGCTGTTTTTT. It codes for CSASRGGNTGELFF.